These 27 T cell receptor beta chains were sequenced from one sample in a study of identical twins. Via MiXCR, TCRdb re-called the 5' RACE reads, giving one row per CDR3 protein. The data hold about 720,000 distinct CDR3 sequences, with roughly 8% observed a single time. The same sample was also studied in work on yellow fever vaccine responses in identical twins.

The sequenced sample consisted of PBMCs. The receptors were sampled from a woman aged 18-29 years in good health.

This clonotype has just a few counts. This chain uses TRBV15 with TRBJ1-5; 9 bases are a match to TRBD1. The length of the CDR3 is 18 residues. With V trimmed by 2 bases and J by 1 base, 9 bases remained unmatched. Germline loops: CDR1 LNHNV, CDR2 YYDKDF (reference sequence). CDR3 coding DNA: TGTGCCACCAGCAGACATACAGGGGGCGCGGGAAGCAATCAGCCCCAGCATTTT. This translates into CATSRHTGGAGSNQPQHF.

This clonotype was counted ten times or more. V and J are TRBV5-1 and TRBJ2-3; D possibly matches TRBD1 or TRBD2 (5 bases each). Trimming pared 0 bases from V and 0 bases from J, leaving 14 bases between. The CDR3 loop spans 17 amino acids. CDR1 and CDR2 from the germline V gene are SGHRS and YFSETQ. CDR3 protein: CASSLVEGSSSTDTQYF. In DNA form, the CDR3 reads TGCGCCAGCAGCTTGGTAGAGGGGTCCTCTAGCACAGATACGCAGTATTTT.

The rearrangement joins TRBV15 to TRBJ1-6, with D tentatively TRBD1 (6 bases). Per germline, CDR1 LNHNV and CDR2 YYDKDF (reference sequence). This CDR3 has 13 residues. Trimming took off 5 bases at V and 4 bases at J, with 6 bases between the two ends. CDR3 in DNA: TGTGCCACCAGCCAGGGGTATAATTCACCCCTCCACTTT. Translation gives CATSQGYNSPLHF.

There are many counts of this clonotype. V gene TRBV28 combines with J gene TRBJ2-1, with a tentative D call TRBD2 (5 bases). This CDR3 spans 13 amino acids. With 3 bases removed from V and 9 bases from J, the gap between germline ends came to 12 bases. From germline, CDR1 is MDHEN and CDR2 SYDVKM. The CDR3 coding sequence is TGTGCCAGCAGTTTTGACGGGGTGGGTGAGCAGTTCTTC. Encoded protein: CASSFDGVGEQFF.

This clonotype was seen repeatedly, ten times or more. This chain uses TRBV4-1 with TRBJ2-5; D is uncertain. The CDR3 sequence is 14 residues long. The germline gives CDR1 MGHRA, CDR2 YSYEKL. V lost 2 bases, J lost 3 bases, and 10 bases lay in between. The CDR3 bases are TGCGCCAGCAGCCAATCCGGCCTAAAAGAGACCCAGTACTTC. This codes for CASSQSGLKETQYF.

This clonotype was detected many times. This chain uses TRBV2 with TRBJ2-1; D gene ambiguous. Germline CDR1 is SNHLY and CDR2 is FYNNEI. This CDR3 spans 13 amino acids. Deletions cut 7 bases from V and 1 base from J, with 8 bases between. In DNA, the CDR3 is TGTGCCAGCATGCAGGTGTCCTACAATGAGCAGTTCTTC. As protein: CASMQVSYNEQFF.

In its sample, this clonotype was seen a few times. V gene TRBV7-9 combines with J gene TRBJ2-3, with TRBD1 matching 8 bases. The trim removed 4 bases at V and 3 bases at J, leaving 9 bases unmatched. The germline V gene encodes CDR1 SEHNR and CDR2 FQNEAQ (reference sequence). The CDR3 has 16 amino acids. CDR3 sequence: CASSSRDRGETDTQYF. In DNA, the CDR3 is TGTGCCAGCAGCTCCAGAGACAGGGGTGAAACAGATACGCAGTATTTT.

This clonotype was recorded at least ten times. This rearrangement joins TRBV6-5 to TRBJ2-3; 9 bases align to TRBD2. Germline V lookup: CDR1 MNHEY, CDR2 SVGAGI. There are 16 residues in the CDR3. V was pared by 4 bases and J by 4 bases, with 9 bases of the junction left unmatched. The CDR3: CASSFGIAGAADTQYF. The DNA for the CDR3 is TGTGCCAGCAGTTTTGGGATAGCGGGAGCGGCAGATACGCAGTATTTT.

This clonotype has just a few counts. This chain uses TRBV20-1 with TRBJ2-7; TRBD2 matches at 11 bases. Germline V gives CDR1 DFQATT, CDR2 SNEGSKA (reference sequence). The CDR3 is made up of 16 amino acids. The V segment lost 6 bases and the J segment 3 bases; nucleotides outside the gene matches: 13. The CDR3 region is CSAPTRLAGRNYEQYF. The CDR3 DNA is TGCAGTGCACCAACCCGACTAGCGGGGAGAAACTACGAGCAGTACTTC.

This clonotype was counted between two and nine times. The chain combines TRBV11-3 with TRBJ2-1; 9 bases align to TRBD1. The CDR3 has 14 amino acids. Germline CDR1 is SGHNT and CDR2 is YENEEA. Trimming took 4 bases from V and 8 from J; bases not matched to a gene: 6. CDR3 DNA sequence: TGTGCCAGCAGCTCATGGGACAGGGCCCATGAGCAGTTCTTC. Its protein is CASSSWDRAHEQFF.

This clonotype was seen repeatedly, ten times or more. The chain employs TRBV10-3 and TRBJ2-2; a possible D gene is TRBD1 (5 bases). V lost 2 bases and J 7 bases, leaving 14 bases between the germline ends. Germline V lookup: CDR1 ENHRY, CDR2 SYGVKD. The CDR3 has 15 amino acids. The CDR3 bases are TGTGCCATCAGTGAGGTCTCAGGGTACAGCGGGGAGCTGTTTTTT. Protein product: CAISEVSGYSGELFF.

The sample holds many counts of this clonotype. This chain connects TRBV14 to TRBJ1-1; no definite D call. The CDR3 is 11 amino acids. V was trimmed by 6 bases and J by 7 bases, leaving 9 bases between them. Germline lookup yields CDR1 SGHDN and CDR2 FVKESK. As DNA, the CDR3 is TGTGCCAGCAGTAGCGACGTTGAAGCTTTCTTT. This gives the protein CASSSDVEAFF.

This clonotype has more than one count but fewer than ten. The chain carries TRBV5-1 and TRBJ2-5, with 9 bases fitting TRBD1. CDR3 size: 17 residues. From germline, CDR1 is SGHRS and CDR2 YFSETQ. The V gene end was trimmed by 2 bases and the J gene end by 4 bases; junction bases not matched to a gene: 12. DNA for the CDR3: TGCGCCAGCAGCTTCAATCCGGGACAGGGCATGGGAGAGACCCAGTACTTC. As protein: CASSFNPGQGMGETQYF.

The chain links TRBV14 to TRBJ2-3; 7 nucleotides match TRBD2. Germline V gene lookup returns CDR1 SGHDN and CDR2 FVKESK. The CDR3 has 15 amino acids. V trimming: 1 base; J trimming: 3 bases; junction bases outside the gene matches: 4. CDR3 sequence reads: CASSQVREFTDTQYF. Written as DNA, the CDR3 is TGTGCCAGCAGCCAAGTGCGGGAGTTTACAGATACGCAGTATTTT.

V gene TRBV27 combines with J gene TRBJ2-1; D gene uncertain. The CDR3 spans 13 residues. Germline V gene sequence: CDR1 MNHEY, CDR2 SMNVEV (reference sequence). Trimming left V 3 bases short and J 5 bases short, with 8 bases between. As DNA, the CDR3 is TGTGCCAGCAGTTTTGTCAACGACAATGAGCAGTTCTTC. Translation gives CASSFVNDNEQFF.

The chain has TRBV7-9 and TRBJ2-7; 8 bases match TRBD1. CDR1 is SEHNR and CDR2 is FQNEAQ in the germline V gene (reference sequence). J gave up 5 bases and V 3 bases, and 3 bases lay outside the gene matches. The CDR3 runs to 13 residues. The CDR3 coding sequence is TGTGCCAGCAGCTTTACACAGGGGGACGAGCAGTACTTC. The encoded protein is CASSFTQGDEQYF.

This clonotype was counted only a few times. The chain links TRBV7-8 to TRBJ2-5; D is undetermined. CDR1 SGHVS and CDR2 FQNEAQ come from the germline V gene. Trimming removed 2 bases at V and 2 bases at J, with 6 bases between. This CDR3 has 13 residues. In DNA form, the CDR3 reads TGTGCCAGCAGCTTATTCATTCAAGAGACCCAGTACTTC. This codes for CASSLFIQETQYF.

The CDR3 region is CASTSVTVLEQYF. The CDR3 nucleotides read TGTGCCAGCACCTCAGTGACAGTACTCGAGCAGTACTTC. J is TRBJ2-7 and V is TRBV6-2 or TRBV6-3; possibly TRBD1 for D (5 bases). V was cut by 7 bases and J by 6 bases, with 16 bases left in between. CDR3 length: 13 amino acids. Germline V gives CDR1 MNHEY, CDR2 SVGEGT.

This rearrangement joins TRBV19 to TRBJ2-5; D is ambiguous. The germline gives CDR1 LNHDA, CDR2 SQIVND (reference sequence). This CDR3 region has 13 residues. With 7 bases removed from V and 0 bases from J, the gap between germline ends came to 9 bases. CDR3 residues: CASMGLYQETQYF. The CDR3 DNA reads TGTGCCAGTATGGGCTTGTACCAAGAGACCCAGTACTTC.

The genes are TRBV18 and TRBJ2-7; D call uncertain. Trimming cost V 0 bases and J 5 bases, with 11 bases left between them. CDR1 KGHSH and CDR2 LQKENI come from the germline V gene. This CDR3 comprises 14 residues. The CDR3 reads CASSPPARPHEQYF. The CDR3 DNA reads TGTGCCAGCTCACCACCCGCCAGGCCCCACGAGCAGTACTTC.

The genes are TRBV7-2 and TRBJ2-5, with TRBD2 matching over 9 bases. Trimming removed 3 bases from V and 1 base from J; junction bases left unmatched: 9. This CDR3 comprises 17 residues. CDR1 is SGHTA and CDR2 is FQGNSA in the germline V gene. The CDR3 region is CASSLTAGGARQETQYF. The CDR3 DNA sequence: TGTGCCAGCAGCTTGACAGCGGGAGGCGCCCGCCAAGAGACCCAGTACTTC.

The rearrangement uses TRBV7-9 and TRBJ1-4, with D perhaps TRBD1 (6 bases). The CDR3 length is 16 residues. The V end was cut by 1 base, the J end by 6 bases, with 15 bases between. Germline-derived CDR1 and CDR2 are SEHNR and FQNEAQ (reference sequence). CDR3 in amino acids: CASSLGARGAYEKLFF. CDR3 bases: TGTGCCAGCAGCTTAGGCGCTAGGGGGGCGTATGAAAAACTGTTTTTT.

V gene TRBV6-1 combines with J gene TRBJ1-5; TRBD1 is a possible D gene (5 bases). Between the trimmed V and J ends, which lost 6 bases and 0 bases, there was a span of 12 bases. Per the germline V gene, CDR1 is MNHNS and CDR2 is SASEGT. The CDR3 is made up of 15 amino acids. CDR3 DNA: TGTGCCAGCAGGAATCAGGGTTCTAGCAATCAGCCCCAGCATTTT. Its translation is CASRNQGSSNQPQHF.

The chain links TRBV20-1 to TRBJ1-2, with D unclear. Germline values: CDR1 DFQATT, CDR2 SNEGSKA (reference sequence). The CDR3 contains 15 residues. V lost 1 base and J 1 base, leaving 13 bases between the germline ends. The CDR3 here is CSARGSGPFNYGYTF. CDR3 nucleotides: TGCAGTGCTAGAGGATCCGGCCCGTTTAACTATGGCTACACCTTC.

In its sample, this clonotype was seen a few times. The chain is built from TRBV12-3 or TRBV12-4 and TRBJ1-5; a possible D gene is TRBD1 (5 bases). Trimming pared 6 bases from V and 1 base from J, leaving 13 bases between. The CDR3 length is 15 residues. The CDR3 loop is CASSPGGSSNQPQHF. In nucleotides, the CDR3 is TGTGCCAGCAGCCCCGGGGGGTCGAGCAATCAGCCCCAGCATTTT.

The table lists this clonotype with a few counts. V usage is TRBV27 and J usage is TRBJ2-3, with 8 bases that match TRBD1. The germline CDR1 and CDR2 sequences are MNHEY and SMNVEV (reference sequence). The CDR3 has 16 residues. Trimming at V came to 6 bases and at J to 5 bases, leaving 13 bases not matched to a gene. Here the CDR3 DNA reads TGTGCCAGCAGAGCCCCCGGGACAGGAAGGCAAGATACGCAGTATTTT. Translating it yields CASRAPGTGRQDTQYF.

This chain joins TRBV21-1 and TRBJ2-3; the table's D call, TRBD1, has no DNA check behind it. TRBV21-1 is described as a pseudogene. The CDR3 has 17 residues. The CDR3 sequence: CASSPSGRDPSTDTQYF. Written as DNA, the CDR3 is TGTGCCAGCAGCCCCTCGGGGCGGGACCCTAGCACAGATACGCAGTATTTT.